This T cell receptor (beta chain) was sequenced during a study of siplizumab effects on memory and regulatory T cells. Study conclusions and caveats: Unstimulated naive T cells seemed to show more diversity than memory cells did, and they also seemed to be among the major contributors to the alloresponse. Sequences below about 10^-5 frequency were poorly captured. As a result, only a minor fraction of alloreactive clones mapped to unstimulated subsets.

TCRdb's table, derived via immunoSEQ multiplex PCR, lists solely in-frame clones and lacks some. The sample has about 110,000 clones; about nine tenths are singletons. The CDR3 contains 11 residues. The V gene's germline CDR1 is MNHNS and CDR2 SASEGT. The V segment lost 5 bases and the J segment 11 bases; nucleotides outside the gene matches: 5. Comments on this clone: Its target is not known.

This TCR derives from a human donor in good health. Sequenced sample: CD4+ T cells sorted from blood. The chain combines TRBV6-1 with TRBJ1-1; 7 bases match TRBD1. CDR3 residues: CASSLGGAAFF. The DNA of the CDR3 is TGTGCCAGCAGTTTAGGGGGCGCCGCTTTCTTT.